The source of this T cell receptor beta chain is a study of graft-versus-host responses after intestinal transplantation. Study in general: In this cohort, recipients had multivisceral, liver-intestinal, or isolated intestinal transplants. Study-wide findings and caveats: Early post-transplant HvG declines showed an association with peak circulating GvH clone levels. GvH clones appeared in recipient marrow, some first in ileum or blood. When patients had graft-donor T cell macrochimerism, their allografts held high graft-versus-host to host-versus-graft clonal ratios.

Assay used: immunoSEQ multiplex PCR; TCRdb lists only in-frame clones, some missing. The sample holds 90,000 to 150,000 clones; around 95% are singletons and the top ten take 3% to 4%. A word on this clone: Its antigen is unknown.

The CDR3 length is 15 residues. CDR1 and CDR2 (germline): SEHNR, FQNEAQ (reference sequence). Germline trimming cut 3 bases from V and 7 bases from J; bases unmatched to any gene: 8. The chain has TRBV7-9 and TRBJ1-2, with 10 bases that match TRBD1. This receptor was taken from a human donor who received an intestinal transplant. The sample in question was unstimulated CD8+ T cells sorted from spleen or lymph node cells, obtained before intestinal transplant. The CDR3 DNA follows: TGTGCCAGCAGCTTGGGACAGGGGAACCACATTGGCTACACCTTC. It translates to CASSLGQGNHIGYTF. Based on the CDR3 plus reference TRBV7-9 and TRBJ1-2, the full variable domain is DTGVSQNPRHKITKRGQNVTFRCDPISEHNRLYWYRQTLGQGPEFLTYFQNEAQLEKSRLLSDRFSAERPKGSFSTLEIQRTEQGDSAMYLCASSLGQGNHIGYTFGSGTRLTVV.